This T cell receptor beta chain was profiled in a study of shared T cell receptors in the human thymus. The trim removed 4 bases at V and 7 bases at J, leaving 12 bases unmatched. Germline V CDR1 and CDR2: SGHDT, YYEEEE. The CDR3 extends over 16 amino acids. Assay: immunoSEQ multiplex PCR; the TCRdb copy retains only in-frame clones and omits some. This repertoire shows around 730,000 clones, 80% to 90% found once; its top ten account for roughly 0.01%. The same sample was also used in a study of human thymus T cells.

The chain carries TRBV5-6 and TRBJ2-1, with 9 bases aligning to TRBD2. This TCR derives from a girl under two years old with a congenital heart defect. The sequenced sample consisted of thymocytes. The CDR3 sequence: CASSPSLAGGENEQFF. CDR3 nucleotide sequence: TGTGCCAGCAGCCCCTCCCTGGCGGGGGGGGAAAATGAGCAGTTCTTC.